This paragraph covers one T cell receptor beta chain sequence. The antigen is undetermined. Time point meaning: week 47, end of study. The study gave 300 ug of mutant IDH1 20-mer peptide per vaccine dose, with topical imiquimod. Trimming took 4 bases from V and 9 from J; bases not matched to a gene: 3. The CDR3 contains 12 residues. Germline-derived CDR1 and CDR2 are LNHDA and SQIVND (reference sequence). The data were obtained in a study of a mutant IDH1 vaccine in newly diagnosed glioma. Overall study: Investigators started vaccination 4-6 weeks after radiotherapy alone, or with temozolomide cycles.

Sequenced by immunoSEQ multiplex PCR; TCRdb stores in-frame clones only, minus some. The data contain tens of thousands of clones, 75% to 85% of them seen just once; the ten biggest clones take up roughly 5.2%. The TCR was taken from a man between 40 and 49 years old with glioma. The sample consisted of PBMCs, taken from a glioma patient whose treatment included an IDH1 peptide vaccine. The V gene is TRBV19, the J gene TRBJ2-1; 7 bases map to TRBD2. In DNA, the CDR3 is TGTGCCAGTAGTACTCCGGGAGGTGAGCAGTTCTTC. Translated, it gives CASSTPGGEQFF. The complete variable domain, with remaining parts taken from reference TRBV19 and TRBJ2-1, reads DGGITQSPKYLFRKEGQNVTLSCEQNLNHDAMYWYRQDPGQGLRLIYYSQIVNDFQKGDIAEGYSVSREKKESFPLTVTSAQKNPTAFYLCASSTPGGEQFFGPGTRLTVL.